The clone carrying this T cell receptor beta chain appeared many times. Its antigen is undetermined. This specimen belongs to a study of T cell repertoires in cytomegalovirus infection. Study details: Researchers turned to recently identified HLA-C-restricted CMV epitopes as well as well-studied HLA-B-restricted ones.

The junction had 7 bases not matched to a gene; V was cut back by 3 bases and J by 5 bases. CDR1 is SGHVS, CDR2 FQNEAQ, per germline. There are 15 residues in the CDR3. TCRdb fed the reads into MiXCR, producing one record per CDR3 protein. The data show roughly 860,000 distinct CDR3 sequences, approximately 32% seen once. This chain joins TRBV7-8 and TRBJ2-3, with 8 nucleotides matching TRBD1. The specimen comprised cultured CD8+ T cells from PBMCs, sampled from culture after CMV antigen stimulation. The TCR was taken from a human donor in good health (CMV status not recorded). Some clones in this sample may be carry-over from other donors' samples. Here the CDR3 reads CASSLRTGSGDTQYF. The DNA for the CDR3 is TGTGCCAGCAGCTTGCGGACAGGGAGCGGAGATACGCAGTATTTT. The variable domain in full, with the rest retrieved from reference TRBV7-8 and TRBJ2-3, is GAGVSQSPRYKVAKRGQDVALRCDPISGHVSLFWYQQALGQGPEFLTYFQNEAQLDKSGLPSDRFFAERPEGSVSTLKIQRTQQEDSAVYLCASSLRTGSGDTQYFGPGTRLTVL.